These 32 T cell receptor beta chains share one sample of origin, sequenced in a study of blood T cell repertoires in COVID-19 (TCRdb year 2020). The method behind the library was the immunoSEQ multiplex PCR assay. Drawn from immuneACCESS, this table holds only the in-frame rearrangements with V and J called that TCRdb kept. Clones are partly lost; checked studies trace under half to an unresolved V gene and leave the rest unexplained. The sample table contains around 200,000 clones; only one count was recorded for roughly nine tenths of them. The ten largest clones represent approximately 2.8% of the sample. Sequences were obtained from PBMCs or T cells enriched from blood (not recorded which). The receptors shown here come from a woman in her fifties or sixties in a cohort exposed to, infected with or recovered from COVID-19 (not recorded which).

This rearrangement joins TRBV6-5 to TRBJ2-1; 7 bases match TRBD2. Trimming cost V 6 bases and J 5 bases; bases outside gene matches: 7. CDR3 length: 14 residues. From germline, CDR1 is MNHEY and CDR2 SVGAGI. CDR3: CASSSGTTDNEQFF. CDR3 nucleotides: TGTGCCAGCAGCTCCGGGACTACCGACAATGAGCAGTTCTTC.

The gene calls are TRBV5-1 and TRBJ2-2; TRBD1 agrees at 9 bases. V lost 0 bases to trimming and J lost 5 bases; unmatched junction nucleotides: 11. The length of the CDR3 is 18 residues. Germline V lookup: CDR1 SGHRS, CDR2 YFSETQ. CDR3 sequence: CASSLGTGVRRGTGELFF. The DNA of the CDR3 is TGCGCCAGCAGCTTGGGGACAGGGGTTCGGCGAGGGACCGGGGAGCTGTTTTTT.

CDR3 sequence reads: CAINGQGTTNYGYTF. CDR3 DNA sequence: TGTGCCATCAACGGACAGGGAACCACTAACTATGGCTACACCTTC. The genes are TRBV10-3 and TRBJ1-2; 8 positions match TRBD1. V lost 7 bases to trimming and J lost 0 bases; unmatched junction nucleotides: 7. The CDR3 consists of 15 residues. Germline V CDR1 and CDR2: ENHRY, SYGVKD.

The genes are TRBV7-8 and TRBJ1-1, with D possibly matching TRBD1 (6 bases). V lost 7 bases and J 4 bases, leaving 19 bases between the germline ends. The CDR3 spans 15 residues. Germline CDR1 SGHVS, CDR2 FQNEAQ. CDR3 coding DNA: TGTGCCAGCACCCCGGGGGGGGCGTTAGGCACTGAAGCTTTCTTT. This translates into CASTPGGALGTEAFF. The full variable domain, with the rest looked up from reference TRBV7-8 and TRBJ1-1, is GAGVSQSPRYKVAKRGQDVALRCDPISGHVSLFWYQQALGQGPEFLTYFQNEAQLDKSGLPSDRFFAERPEGSVSTLKIQRTQQEDSAVYLCASTPGGALGTEAFFGQGTRLTVV.

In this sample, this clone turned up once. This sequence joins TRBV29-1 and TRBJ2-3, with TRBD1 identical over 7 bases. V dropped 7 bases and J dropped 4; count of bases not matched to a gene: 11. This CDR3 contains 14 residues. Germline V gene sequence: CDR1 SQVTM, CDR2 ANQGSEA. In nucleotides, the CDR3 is TGCAGCGGCCAGACAGGGACCTTACCAGATACGCAGTATTTT. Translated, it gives CSGQTGTLPDTQYF.

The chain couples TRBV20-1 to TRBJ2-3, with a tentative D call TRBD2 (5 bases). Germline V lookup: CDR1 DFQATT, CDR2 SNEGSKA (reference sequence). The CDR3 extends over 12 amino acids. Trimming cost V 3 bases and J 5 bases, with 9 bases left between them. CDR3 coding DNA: TGCAGTGCTAGTTCAGAGGGAGATACGCAGTATTTT. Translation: CSASSEGDTQYF.

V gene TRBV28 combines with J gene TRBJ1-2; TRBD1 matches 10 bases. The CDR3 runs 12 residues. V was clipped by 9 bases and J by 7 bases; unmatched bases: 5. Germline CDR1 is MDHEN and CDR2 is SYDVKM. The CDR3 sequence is CASRQGASGYTF. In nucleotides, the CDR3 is TGTGCCAGTAGACAGGGGGCAAGTGGCTACACCTTC.

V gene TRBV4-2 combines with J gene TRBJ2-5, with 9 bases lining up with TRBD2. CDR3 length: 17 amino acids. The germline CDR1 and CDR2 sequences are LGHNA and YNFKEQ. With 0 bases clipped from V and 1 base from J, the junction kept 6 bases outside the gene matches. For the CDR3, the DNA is TGTGCCAGCAGCCAAGATCTTGTAGCGGGGGCCCAAGAGACCCAGTACTTC. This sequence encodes CASSQDLVAGAQETQYF.

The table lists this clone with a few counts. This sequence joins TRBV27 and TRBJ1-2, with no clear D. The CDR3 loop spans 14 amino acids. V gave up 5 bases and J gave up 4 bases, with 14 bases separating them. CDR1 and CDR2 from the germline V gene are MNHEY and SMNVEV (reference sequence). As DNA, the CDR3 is TGTGCCAGCAGTAAGGCACCTAGCGGCTATGGCTACACCTTC. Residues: CASSKAPSGYGYTF.

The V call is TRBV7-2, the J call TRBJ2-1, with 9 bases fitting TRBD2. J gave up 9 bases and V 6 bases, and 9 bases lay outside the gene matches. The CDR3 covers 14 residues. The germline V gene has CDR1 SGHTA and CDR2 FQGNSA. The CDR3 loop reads CASRVAGGSGEQFF. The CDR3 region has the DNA TGTGCCAGCAGGGTCGCGGGGGGGTCGGGTGAGCAGTTCTTC.

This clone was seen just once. DNA of the CDR3: TGTGCCAGCAGTCCCGCGGGGGCCAACGTCCTGACTTTC. Protein: CASSPAGANVLTF. V gene TRBV7-9 combines with J gene TRBJ2-6; D ambiguous. Germline CDR1 is SEHNR and CDR2 is FQNEAQ (reference sequence). Trimming pared 6 bases from V and 4 bases from J, leaving 7 bases between. The CDR3 loop spans 13 amino acids.

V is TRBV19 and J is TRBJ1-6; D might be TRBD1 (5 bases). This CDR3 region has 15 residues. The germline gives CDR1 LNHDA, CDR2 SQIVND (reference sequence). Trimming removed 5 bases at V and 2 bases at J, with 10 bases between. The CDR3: CASSSGLTYNSPLHF. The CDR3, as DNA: TGTGCCAGTAGTTCGGGACTGACCTATAATTCACCCCTCCACTTT.

As DNA, the CDR3 is TGCGCCAGCAGCCAAACCGGACTGTCCTTCGGGGAGCTGTTTTTT. Protein product: CASSQTGLSFGELFF. The chain employs TRBV4-3 and TRBJ2-2; weak D call: TRBD2 (5 bases). V dropped 2 bases and J dropped 7 bases, with 14 bases sitting between them. Germline V gene lookup returns CDR1 LGHNA and CDR2 YSLEER. The CDR3 extends over 15 amino acids.

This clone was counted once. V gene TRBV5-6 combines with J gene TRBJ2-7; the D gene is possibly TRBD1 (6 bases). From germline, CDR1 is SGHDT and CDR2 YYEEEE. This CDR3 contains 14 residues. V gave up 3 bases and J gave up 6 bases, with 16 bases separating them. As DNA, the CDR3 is TGTGCCAGCAGCTGGAATTACAGGGTTCGCGAGCAGTACTTC. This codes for CASSWNYRVREQYF.

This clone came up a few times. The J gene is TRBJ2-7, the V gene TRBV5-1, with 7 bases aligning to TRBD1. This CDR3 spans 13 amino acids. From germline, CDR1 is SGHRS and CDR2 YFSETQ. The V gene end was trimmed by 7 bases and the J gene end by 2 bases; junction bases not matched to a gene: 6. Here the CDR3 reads CASHRGQTYEQYF. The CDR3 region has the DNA TGCGCCAGCCACAGGGGACAAACCTACGAGCAGTACTTC. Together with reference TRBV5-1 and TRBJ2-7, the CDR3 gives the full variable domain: KAGVTQTPRYLIKTRGQQVTLSCSPISGHRSVSWYQQTPGQGLQFLFEYFSETQRNKGNFPGRFSGRQFSNSRSEMNVSTLELGDSALYLCASHRGQTYEQYFGPGTRLTVT.

The CDR3 sequence: CASSYLLEETQYF. DNA of the CDR3: TGTGCCAGCAGTTACTTACTAGAAGAGACCCAGTACTTC. J is TRBJ2-5 and V is TRBV6-2 or TRBV6-3, with D perhaps TRBD2 (5 bases). CDR1 and CDR2 (germline): MNHEY, SVGEGT. Trimming shortened V by 1 base and J by 3 bases, and 6 bases separated the two germline ends. This CDR3 region has 13 residues.

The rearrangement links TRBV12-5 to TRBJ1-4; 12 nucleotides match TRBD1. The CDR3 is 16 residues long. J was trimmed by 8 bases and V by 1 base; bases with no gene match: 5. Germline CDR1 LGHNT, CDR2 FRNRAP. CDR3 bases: TGTGCTAGTGGTTTGGCCCCGGGACAGGGGGCCGAAAAACTGTTTTTT. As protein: CASGLAPGQGAEKLFF.

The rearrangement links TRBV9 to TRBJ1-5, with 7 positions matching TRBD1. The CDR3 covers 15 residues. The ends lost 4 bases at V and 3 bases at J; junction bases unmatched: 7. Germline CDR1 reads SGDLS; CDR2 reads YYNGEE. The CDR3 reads CASSLTGDPNQPQHF. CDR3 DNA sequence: TGTGCCAGCAGCTTAACAGGGGACCCCAATCAGCCCCAGCATTTT.

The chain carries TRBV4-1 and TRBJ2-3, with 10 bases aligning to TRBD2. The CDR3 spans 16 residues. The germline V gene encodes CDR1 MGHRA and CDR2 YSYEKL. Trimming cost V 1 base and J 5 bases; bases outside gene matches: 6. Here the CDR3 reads CASSQGVAGGGDTQYF. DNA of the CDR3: TGCGCCAGCAGCCAAGGGGTAGCGGGGGGAGGAGATACGCAGTATTTT.

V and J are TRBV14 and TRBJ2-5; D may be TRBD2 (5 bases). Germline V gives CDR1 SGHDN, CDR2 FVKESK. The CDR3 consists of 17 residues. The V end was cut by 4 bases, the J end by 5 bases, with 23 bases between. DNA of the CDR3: TGTGCCAGCAGCCCACCCCCCCTAGCTGGACGTAGGGAGACCCAGTACTTC. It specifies CASSPPPLAGRRETQYF.

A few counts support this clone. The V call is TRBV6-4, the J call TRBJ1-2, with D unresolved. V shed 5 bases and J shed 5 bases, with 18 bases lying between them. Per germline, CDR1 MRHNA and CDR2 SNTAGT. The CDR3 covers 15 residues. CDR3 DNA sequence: TGTGCCAGCAGTTTCTCCCCGGACGGGAATTATGGCTACACCTTC. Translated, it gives CASSFSPDGNYGYTF.

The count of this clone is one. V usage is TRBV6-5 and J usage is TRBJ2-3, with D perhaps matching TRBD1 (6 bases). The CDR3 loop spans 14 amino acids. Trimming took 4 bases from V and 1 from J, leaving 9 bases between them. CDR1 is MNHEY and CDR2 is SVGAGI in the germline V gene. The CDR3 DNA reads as TGTGCCAGCAGTTGGAGGACAGGCACAGATACGCAGTATTTT. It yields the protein CASSWRTGTDTQYF.

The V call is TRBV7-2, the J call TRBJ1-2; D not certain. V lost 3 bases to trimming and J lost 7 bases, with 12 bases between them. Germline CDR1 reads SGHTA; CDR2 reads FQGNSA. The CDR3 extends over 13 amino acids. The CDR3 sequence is CASSFGEALGYTF. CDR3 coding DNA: TGTGCCAGCAGCTTTGGAGAAGCCCTTGGCTACACCTTC.

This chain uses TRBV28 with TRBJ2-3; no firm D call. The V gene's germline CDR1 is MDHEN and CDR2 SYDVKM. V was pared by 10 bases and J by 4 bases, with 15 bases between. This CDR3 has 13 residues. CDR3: CATRVPMADTQYF. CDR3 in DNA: TGTGCCACCCGGGTCCCTATGGCAGATACGCAGTATTTT.

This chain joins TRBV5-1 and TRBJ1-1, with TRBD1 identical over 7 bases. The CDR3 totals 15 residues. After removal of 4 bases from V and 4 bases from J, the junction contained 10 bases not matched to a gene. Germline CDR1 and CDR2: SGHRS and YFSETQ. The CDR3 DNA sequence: TGCGCCAGCAGCAAAGGACAGGCGACGGTCACTGAAGCTTTCTTT. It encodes CASSKGQATVTEAFF.

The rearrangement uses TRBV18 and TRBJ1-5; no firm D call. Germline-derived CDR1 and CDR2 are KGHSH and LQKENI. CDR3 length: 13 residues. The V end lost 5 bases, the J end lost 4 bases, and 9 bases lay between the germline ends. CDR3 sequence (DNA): TGTGCCAGCTCAGCAGATCAGAATCAGCCCCAGCATTTT. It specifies CASSADQNQPQHF. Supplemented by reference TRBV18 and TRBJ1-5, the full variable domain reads NAGVMQNPRHLVRRRGQEARLRCSPMKGHSHVYWYRQLPEEGLKFMVYLQKENIIDESGMPKERFSAEFPKEGPSILRIQQVVRGDSAAYFCASSADQNQPQHFGDGTRLSIL.

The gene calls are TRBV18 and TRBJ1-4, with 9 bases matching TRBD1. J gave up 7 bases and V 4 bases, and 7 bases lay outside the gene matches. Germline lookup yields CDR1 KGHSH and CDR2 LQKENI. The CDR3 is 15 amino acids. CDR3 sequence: CASSQTGGASEKLFF. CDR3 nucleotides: TGTGCCAGCTCACAAACAGGGGGCGCGAGTGAAAAACTGTTTTTT.

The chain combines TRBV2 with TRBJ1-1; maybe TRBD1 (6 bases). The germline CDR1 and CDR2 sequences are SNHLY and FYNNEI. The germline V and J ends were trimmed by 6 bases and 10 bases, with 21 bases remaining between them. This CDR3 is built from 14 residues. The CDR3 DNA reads TGTGCCAGCAGCGCTGGCAGGGGATATTCTGGAGCTTTCTTT. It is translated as CASSAGRGYSGAFF.

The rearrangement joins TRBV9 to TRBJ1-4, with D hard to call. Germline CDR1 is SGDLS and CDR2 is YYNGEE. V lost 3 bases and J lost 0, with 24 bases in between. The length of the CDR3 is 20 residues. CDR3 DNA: TGTGCCAGCAGCGCGAACCAGATACGACTCCATGATGCAACTAATGAAAAACTGTTTTTT. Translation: CASSANQIRLHDATNEKLFF. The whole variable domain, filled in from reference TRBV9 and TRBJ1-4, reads DSGVTQTPKHLITATGQRVTLRCSPRSGDLSVYWYQQSLDQGLQFLIQYYNGEERAKGNILERFSAQQFPDLHSELNLSSLELGDSALYFCASSANQIRLHDATNEKLFFGSGTQLSVL.

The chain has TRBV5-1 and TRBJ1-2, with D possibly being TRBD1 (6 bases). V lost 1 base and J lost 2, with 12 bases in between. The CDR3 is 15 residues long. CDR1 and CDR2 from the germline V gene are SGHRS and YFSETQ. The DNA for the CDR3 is TGCGCCAGCAGCTTGACAGGGACCCTCAACTATGGCTACACCTTC. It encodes CASSLTGTLNYGYTF.

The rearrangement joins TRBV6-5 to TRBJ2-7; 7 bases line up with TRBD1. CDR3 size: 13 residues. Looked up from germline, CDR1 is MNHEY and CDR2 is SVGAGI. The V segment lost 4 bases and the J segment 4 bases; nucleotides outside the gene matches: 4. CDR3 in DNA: TGTGCCAGCAGTTCGCCGGGACAGTACGAGCAGTACTTC. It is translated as CASSSPGQYEQYF.

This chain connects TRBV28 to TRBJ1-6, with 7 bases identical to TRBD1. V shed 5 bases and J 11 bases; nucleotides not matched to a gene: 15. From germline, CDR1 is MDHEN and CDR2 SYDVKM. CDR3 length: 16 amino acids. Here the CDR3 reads CASSAETGPLVTPLHF. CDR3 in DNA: TGTGCCAGCAGTGCAGAGACAGGGCCTCTTGTGACACCCCTCCACTTT.